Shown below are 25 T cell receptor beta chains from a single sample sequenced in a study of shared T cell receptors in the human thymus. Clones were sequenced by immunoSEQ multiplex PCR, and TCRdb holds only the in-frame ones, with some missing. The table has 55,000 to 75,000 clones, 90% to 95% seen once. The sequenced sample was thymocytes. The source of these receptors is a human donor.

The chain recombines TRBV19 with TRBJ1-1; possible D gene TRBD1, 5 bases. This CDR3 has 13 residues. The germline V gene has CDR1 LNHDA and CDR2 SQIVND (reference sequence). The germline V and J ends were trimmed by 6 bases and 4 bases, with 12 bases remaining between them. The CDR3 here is CASSIEGSTEAFF. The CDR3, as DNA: TGTGCCAGTAGCATCGAGGGGAGCACTGAAGCTTTCTTT.

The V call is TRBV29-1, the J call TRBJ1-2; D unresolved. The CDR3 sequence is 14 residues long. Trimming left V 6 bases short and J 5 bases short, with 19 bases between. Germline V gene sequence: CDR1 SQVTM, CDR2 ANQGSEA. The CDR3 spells CSVGYKEIIYGYTF. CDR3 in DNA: TGCAGCGTCGGATACAAGGAAATCATATATGGCTACACCTTC.

The DNA for the CDR3 is TGTGCCAGCAGGCCCCGGGACAGGGCTAATGAAAAACTGTTTTTT. This translates into CASRPRDRANEKLFF. V and J are TRBV6-5 and TRBJ1-4, with 9 bases identical to TRBD1. The germline V gene has CDR1 MNHEY and CDR2 SVGAGI. J lost 3 bases, V lost 6 bases, and 5 bases had no gene match. The CDR3 is 15 residues long.

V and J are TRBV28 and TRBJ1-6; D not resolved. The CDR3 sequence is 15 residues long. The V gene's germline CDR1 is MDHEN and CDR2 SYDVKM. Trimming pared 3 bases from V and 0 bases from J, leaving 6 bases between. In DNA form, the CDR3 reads TGTGCCAGCAGTTTGGGGAGCTCCTATAATTCACCCCTCCACTTT. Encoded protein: CASSLGSSYNSPLHF. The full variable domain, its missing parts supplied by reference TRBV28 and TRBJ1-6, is DVKVTQSSRYLVKRTGEKVFLECVQDMDHENMFWYRQDPGLGLRLIYFSYDVKMKEKGDIPEGYSVSREKKERFSLILESASTNQTSMYLCASSLGSSYNSPLHFGNGTRLTVT.

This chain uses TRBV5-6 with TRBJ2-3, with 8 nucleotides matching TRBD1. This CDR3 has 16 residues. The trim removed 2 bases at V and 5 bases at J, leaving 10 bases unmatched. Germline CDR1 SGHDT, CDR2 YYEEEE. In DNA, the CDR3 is TGTGCCAGCAGCTTAAGTACCAGGGGGCTTGGAGATACGCAGTATTTT. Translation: CASSLSTRGLGDTQYF.

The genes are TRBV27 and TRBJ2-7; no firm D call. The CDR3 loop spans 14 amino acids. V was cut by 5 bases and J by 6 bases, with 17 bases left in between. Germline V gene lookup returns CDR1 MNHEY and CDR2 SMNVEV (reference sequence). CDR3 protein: CASSAIRSIPEQYF. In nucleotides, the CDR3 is TGTGCCAGCAGTGCTATCCGATCGATCCCCGAGCAGTACTTC.

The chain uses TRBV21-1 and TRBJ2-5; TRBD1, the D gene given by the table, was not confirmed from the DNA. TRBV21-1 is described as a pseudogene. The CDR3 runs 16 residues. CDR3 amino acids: CASSKRGTGDQETQYF. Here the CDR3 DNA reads TGTGCCAGCAGCAAGAGAGGAACAGGGGACCAAGAGACCCAGTACTTC.

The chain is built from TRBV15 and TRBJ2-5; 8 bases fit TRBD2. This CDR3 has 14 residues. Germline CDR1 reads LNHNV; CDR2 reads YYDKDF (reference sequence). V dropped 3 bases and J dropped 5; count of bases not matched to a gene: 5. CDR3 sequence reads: CATSSRGGPETQYF. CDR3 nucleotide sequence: TGTGCCACCAGCAGCCGGGGGGGCCCGGAGACCCAGTACTTC. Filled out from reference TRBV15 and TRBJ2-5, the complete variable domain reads DAMVIQNPRYQVTQFGKPVTLSCSQTLNHNVMYWYQQKSSQAPKLLFHYYDKDFNNEADTPDNFQSRRPNTSFCFLDIRSPGLGDTAMYLCATSSRGGPETQYFGPGTRLLVL.

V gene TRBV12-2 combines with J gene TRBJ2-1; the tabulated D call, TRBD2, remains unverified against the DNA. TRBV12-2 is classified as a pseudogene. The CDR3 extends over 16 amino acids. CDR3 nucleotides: TGTGCAAGTCGCTTACCAGCGGGGGGGAAGTACAATGAGCAGTTCTTC. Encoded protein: CASRLPAGGKYNEQFF.

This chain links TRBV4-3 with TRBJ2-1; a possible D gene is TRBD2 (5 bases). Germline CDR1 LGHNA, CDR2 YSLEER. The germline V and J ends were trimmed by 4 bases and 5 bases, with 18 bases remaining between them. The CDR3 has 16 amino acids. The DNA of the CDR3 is TGCGCCAGCAGCCCCCGCGAATGGAGGACGCACAATGAGCAGTTCTTC. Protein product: CASSPREWRTHNEQFF.

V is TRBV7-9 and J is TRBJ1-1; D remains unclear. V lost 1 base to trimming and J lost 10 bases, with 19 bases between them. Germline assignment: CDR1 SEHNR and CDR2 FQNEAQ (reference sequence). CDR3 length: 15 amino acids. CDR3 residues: CASSLDGRMSVGAFF. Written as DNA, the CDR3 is TGTGCCAGCAGCTTAGACGGGAGAATGTCCGTTGGAGCTTTCTTT. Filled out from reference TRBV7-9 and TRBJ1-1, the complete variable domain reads DTGVSQNPRHKITKRGQNVTFRCDPISEHNRLYWYRQTLGQGPEFLTYFQNEAQLEKSRLLSDRFSAERPKGSFSTLEIQRTEQGDSAMYLCASSLDGRMSVGAFFGQGTRLTVV.

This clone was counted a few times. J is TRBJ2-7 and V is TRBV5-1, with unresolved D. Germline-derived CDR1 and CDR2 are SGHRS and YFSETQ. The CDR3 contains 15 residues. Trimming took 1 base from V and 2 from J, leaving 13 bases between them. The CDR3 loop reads CASSLSDIRPYEQYF. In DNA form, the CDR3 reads TGCGCCAGCAGCTTGAGCGACATTCGTCCCTACGAGCAGTACTTC.

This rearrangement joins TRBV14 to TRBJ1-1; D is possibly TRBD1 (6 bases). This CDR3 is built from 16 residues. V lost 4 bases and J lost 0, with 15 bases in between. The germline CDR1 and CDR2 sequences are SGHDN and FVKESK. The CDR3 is CASSPPTGDMNTEAFF. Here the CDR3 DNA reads TGTGCCAGCAGCCCTCCTACCGGGGACATGAACACTGAAGCTTTCTTT.

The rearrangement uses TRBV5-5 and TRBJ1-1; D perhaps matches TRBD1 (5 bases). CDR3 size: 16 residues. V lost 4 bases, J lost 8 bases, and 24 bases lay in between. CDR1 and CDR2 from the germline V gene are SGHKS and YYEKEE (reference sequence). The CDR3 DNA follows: TGTGCCAGCAGCCTTACGGGGCCCCTCCAGGTGGGCGAAGCTTTCTTT. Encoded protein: CASSLTGPLQVGEAFF.

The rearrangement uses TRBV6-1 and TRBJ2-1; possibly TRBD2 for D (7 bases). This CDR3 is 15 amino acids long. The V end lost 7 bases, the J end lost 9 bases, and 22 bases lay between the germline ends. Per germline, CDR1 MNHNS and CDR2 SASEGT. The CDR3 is CASKCRDTGEGEQFF. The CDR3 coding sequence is TGTGCCAGCAAGTGTCGGGACACGGGGGAGGGTGAGCAGTTCTTC.

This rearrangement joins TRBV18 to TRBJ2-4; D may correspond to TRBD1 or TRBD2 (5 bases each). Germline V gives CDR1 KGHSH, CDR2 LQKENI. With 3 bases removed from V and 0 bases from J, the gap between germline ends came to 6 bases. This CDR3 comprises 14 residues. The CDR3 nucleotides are TGTGCCAGCTCACCTGGGGGAGCCAAAAACATTCAGTACTTC. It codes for CASSPGGAKNIQYF.

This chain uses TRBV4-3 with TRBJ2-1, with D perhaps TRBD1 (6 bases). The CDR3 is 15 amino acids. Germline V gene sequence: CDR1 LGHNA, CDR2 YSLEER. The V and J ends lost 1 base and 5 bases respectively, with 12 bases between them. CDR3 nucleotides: TGCGCCAGCAGCCAAGGGCTCAGGACAGACAATGAGCAGTTCTTC. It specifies CASSQGLRTDNEQFF.

The CDR3 here is CASSPQTGLVASSYNEQFF. In DNA form, the CDR3 reads TGTGCCAGCAGCCCACAGACAGGGTTGGTTGCGAGCTCCTACAATGAGCAGTTCTTC. The chain joins TRBV9 to TRBJ2-1, with 7 bases that match TRBD1. CDR1 is SGDLS and CDR2 is YYNGEE in the germline V gene. V dropped 4 bases and J dropped 0; count of bases not matched to a gene: 16. The CDR3 has 19 residues.

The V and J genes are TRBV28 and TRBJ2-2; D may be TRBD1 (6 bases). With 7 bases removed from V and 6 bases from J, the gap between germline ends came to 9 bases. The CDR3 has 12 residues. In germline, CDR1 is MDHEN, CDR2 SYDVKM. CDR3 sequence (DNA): TGTGCCAGCAAACAGGGTCCCGGGGAGCTGTTTTTT. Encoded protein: CASKQGPGELFF.

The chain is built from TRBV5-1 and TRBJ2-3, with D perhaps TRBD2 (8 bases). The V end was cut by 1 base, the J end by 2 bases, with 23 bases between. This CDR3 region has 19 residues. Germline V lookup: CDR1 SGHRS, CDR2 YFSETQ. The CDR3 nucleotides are TGCGCCAGCAGCTTGCCACGGCTGGGGACAGCGGGGGCCACAGATACGCAGTATTTT. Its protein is CASSLPRLGTAGATDTQYF. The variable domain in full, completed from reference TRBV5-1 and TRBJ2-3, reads KAGVTQTPRYLIKTRGQQVTLSCSPISGHRSVSWYQQTPGQGLQFLFEYFSETQRNKGNFPGRFSGRQFSNSRSEMNVSTLELGDSALYLCASSLPRLGTAGATDTQYFGPGTRLTVL.

Here the CDR3 DNA reads TGTGCCAGCAGCTTCTCGCCGGCCAACTATGGCTACACCTTC. Amino acids: CASSFSPANYGYTF. V usage is TRBV13 and J usage is TRBJ1-2, with no clear D. Germline V gene sequence: CDR1 PRHDT, CDR2 FYEKMQ (reference sequence). V shed 3 bases and J shed 2 bases, with 10 bases lying between them. This CDR3 comprises 14 residues.

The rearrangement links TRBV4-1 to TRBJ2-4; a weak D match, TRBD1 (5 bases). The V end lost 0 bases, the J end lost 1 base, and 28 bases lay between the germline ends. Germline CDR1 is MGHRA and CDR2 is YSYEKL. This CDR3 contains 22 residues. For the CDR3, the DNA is TGCGCCAGCAGCCAAGATTCAGAAGGGCAGGGTCTTGGCGGAAGGGCCAAAAACATTCAGTACTTC. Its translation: CASSQDSEGQGLGGRAKNIQYF.

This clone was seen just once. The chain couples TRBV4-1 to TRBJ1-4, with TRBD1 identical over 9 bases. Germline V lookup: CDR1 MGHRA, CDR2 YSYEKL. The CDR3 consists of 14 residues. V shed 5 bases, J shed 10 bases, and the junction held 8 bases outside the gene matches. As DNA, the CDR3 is TGCGCCAGCAGCGGGACAGGGTGGACGGGAAAACTGTTTTTT. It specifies CASSGTGWTGKLFF.

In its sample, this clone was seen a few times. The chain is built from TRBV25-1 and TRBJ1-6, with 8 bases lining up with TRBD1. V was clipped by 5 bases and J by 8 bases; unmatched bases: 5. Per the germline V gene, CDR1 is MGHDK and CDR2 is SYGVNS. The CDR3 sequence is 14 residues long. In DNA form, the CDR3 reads TGTGCCAGCAGTTTGGACAGGGCGCATTCACCCCTCCACTTT. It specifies CASSLDRAHSPLHF.

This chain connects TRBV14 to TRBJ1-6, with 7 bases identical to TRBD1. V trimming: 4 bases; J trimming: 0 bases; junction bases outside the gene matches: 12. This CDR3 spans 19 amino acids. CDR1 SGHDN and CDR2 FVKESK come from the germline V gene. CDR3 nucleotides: TGTGCCAGCAGCCCCCGACAGGGTCTTCCGAGCTCCTATAATTCACCCCTCCACTTT. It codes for CASSPRQGLPSSYNSPLHF.